This T cell receptor (beta chain) was captured in a study of Graves' ophthalmopathy and Graves' hyperthyroidism. Uncontrolled infections, pregnancy, lactation or other autoimmune diseases led to patient exclusion. This clonotype was detected ten times or more. What it recognizes is unknown. One junction end disagrees with the germline gene, perhaps due to a read error. Study conclusions and caveats: At approximately 70% sensitivity and approximately 72% specificity, the model predicted progression of the ophthalmopathy.

Amplification from RNA transcripts yielded the TCR beta CDR3 regions. RT-PCR with HTBI primers came first, then second-round multiplex PCR. TCRdb re-analysed the multiplex PCR reads in MiXCR, keeping a single row per CDR3 protein. This table has 1 million to 1.3 million distinct CDR3 sequences, about 40% appearing once. CDR1 and CDR2 (germline): PRHDT, FYEKMQ (reference sequence). CDR3 length equals 17 residues. The sequenced sample was peripheral blood or thyroid tissue (not recorded which). The TCR originated in an adult man with Graves' hyperthyroidism. The chain couples TRBV13 to TRBJ2-7, with 9 positions matching TRBD2. Written as DNA, the CDR3 is TGTGCCAGCAGCGTAGGAGTTGTGGTAGCGGGAGCCTACGAGCAGTACTTC. Amino acid sequence: CASSVGVVVAGAYEQYF.